This T cell receptor beta chain was retrieved from a study of blood T cell repertoires in COVID-19. Across the whole study: COVID-19 samples from acute and convalescent phases originated in the United States, Italy and Spain. T cells, B-cell-depleted T cells, or PBMCs supplied cDNA or gDNA.

Original handling: Reference gene primer amplification in the assay estimated nucleated cell counts. Clones were read by immunoSEQ multiplex PCR, and TCRdb kept only the in-frame ones, dropping some. That table is the source of V, J and clone size, and D and trimming were worked out from the DNA. The top ten clones hold around 6% of a sample with approximately 120,000 clones, approximately 74% of them seen once. Seattle's enrolled individuals joined amid active infection and were then monitored longitudinally. The CDR3 has 16 residues. From germline, CDR1 is SGHVS and CDR2 FNYEAQ. Trimming left V 0 bases short and J 4 bases short, with 16 bases between.

The sequenced material came from peripheral blood. This chain connects TRBV7-6 to TRBJ2-7; D perhaps matches TRBD2 (6 bases). This TCR derives from a man at least 80 years old with COVID-19, enrolled during active disease. CDR3 nucleotide sequence: TGTGCCAGCAGCTTAGCGGCGGATCCGGAGGGATACGAGCAGTACTTC. Protein: CASSLAADPEGYEQYF.